The clone carrying this T cell receptor (beta chain) occurred a few times. The antigen is unknown. PCR involved 60 Vbeta and 13 Jbeta primers. Assay used: immunoSEQ multiplex PCR; TCRdb lists only in-frame clones, some missing. The repertoire includes around 240,000 clones, more than 75% of them detected once, and around 5% sits in the top ten. V dropped 4 bases and J dropped 0 bases, with 20 bases sitting between them. Per germline, CDR1 SGHDT and CDR2 YYEEEE. The length of the CDR3 is 17 residues. This specimen belongs to a study of cytomegalovirus exposure and HLA in healthy donors. General observations from the study: Sequencing likely generated an artifact that appeared as a cluster of highly shared sequence variants. Per published reports, the classifier diagnosed cytomegalovirus status with high specificity and sensitivity.

The source is a woman in her thirties or forties in good health and CMV-seropositive. The sample comprised PBMCs. The chain is built from TRBV5-6 and TRBJ2-7, with D unclear. The CDR3, as DNA: TGTGCCAGCAGCCTTACCCTGCAGGCCATTGACTCCTACGAGCAGTACTTC. Residues: CASSLTLQAIDSYEQYF.